This entry lists 6 T cell receptor beta chains sequenced from one sample in a study of post-analysis software for immune sequencing data. General study results and limits: Patients carried roughly 5 TRBV segments more frequently than controls did, and TRBV5-6, TRBV5-1 and TRBV20-1 were among them.

Built from TCR beta cDNA, the libraries had unique molecular identifiers in them. TCRdb reprocessed the PCR reads via MiXCR and lists one record per CDR3 protein. The sample yields roughly 670,000 distinct CDR3 sequences, approximately 60% seen once. Antigens of these TCRs are unknown. The specimen sequenced was blood. These receptors all come from a girl aged 2 to 9 with multiple sclerosis.

The V gene is TRBV20-1, the J gene TRBJ2-5; D possibly uses TRBD1 or TRBD2 (5 bases each). V was trimmed by 4 bases and J by 0 bases, leaving 6 bases between them. The CDR3 covers 12 residues. Germline CDR1 reads DFQATT; CDR2 reads SNEGSKA (reference sequence). The CDR3 protein is CSAMGDQETQYF. In nucleotides, the CDR3 is TGCAGTGCTATGGGGGACCAAGAGACCCAGTACTTC.

In its sample, this clonotype was seen a few times. The chain couples TRBV12-3 or TRBV12-4 to TRBJ2-1; D unclear. CDR3 size: 14 residues. Trimming stripped 1 base from V and 3 bases from J, with 7 bases between. This chain's CDR3 is CASSLEVLYNEQFF. CDR3 DNA sequence: TGTGCCAGCAGTTTAGAGGTGCTCTACAATGAGCAGTTCTTC.

The V call is TRBV5-1, the J call TRBJ2-1; 8 positions match TRBD2. Germline trimming cut 1 base from V and 6 bases from J; bases unmatched to any gene: 0. This CDR3 spans 13 amino acids. In germline, CDR1 is SGHRS, CDR2 YFSETQ. The CDR3 bases are TGCGCCAGCAGCTTGCGGGAGGGCAATGAGCAGTTCTTC. Translating gives CASSLREGNEQFF.

The V and J genes are TRBV7-2 and TRBJ2-3; TRBD2 might be the D (5 bases). CDR1 SGHTA and CDR2 FQGNSA come from the germline V gene. V dropped 5 bases and J dropped 11 bases, with 17 bases sitting between them. The CDR3 length is 13 residues. CDR3 in DNA: TGTGCCAGCAGCCCCCGACTAACAGACATGCAGTATTTT. Protein: CASSPRLTDMQYF.

The V and J genes are TRBV7-9 and TRBJ2-5, with 10 nucleotides matching TRBD2. The J call may not be correct, given that the DNA end is closer to TRBJ2-7. Per the germline V gene, CDR1 is SEHNR and CDR2 is FQNEAQ (reference sequence). The CDR3 spans 17 residues. CDR3 nucleotide sequence: TGTGCCAGCAGCTTAGGAGCGCTAGCGGGAGACGGGTACGAGCAGTACTTC. It translates to CASSLGALAGDGYEQYF.

This chain joins TRBV20-1 and TRBJ2-5, with 11 bases matching TRBD2. With the DNA end fitting TRBJ2-7 better, the J assignment may be wrong. The CDR3 extends over 15 amino acids. CDR1 is DFQATT, CDR2 SNEGSKA, per germline (reference sequence). CDR3 sequence (DNA): TGCAGTGCTAGAGAGGTACTAGCGGGAGAGTACGAGCAGTACTTC. Its translation: CSAREVLAGEYEQYF.